These 14 T cell receptor beta chains originate from one sample sequenced in a study of T cells after yellow fever vaccination. TCRdb analysed the 5' RACE reads with MiXCR anew, one entry per CDR3 protein. This table holds 230,000 or so distinct CDR3 sequences, approximately 3.6% found once. Sequences were derived from PBMCs, sampled 15 days after the yellow fever booster vaccination. The receptors here all came from a man aged 18 to 35 who received the YFV17D yellow fever vaccine.

This clonotype was seen at least ten times. V usage is TRBV5-8 and J usage is TRBJ2-7; a possible D gene is TRBD2 (5 bases). The CDR3 covers 15 residues. Per germline, CDR1 SGHTS and CDR2 YDEGEE. V lost 3 bases, J lost 2 bases, and 15 bases lay in between. In DNA, the CDR3 is TGTGCCAGCAGCTGGACTGCTGGAACCACCTACGAGCAGTACTTC. Translating it yields CASSWTAGTTYEQYF.

This clonotype was recorded at least ten times. The rearrangement uses TRBV7-2 and TRBJ1-5, with 9 positions matching TRBD1. V trimming: 2 bases; J trimming: 4 bases; junction bases outside the gene matches: 3. CDR1 is SGHTA, CDR2 FQGNSA, per germline. The CDR3 spans 15 residues. The CDR3 coding sequence is TGTGCCAGCAGCTTAACAGGGGGCACAAATCAGCCCCAGCATTTT. The encoded protein is CASSLTGGTNQPQHF.

The chain uses TRBV24-1 and TRBJ2-5, with D maybe TRBD2 (5 bases). Germline V gene sequence: CDR1 KGHDR, CDR2 SFDVKD. The CDR3 is made up of 15 amino acids. Trimming took 3 bases from V and 4 from J, leaving 14 bases between them. DNA of the CDR3: TGTGCCACCAGTGATGGGCCGGCGGGTCCAGAGACCCAGTACTTC. It yields the protein CATSDGPAGPETQYF.

In its sample, this clonotype was seen many times. This chain joins TRBV5-5 and TRBJ2-2, with D perhaps matching TRBD1 or TRBD2 (5 bases each). The CDR3 extends over 17 amino acids. Germline V lookup: CDR1 SGHKS, CDR2 YYEKEE (reference sequence). V lost 4 bases and J lost 3, with 19 bases in between. The CDR3 bases are TGTGCCAGCAGCGCAGCCTCGGGGCTTAGGGACACCGGGGAGCTGTTTTTT. Translation: CASSAASGLRDTGELFF.

This clonotype was observed at least ten times. This sequence joins TRBV21-1 and TRBJ2-7; TRBD1 reflects the table's D call only, with no check against the DNA. TRBV21-1 is deemed a pseudogene. The CDR3 has 16 amino acids. CDR3 sequence: CASSKEVRGVGYEQYV. The CDR3 DNA is TGTGCCAGCAGCAAAGAGGTCAGGGGAGTCGGATACGAGCAGTACGTC.

This clonotype has a count of ten or more. The gene calls are TRBV6-2 or TRBV6-3 and TRBJ2-4, with 8 bases lining up with TRBD1. Unmatched junction bases numbered 14, after V lost 6 bases and J lost 1 base. Germline loops: CDR1 MNHEY, CDR2 SVGEGT. The CDR3 totals 18 residues. The CDR3 spells CASSRGQGGFLAKNIQYF. The CDR3 nucleotides are TGTGCCAGCAGCCGCGGACAGGGTGGGTTTTTGGCCAAAAACATTCAGTACTTC.

The V and J genes are TRBV28 and TRBJ1-5; a weak D match, TRBD1 (5 bases). CDR3 size: 14 residues. The germline CDR1 and CDR2 sequences are MDHEN and SYDVKM. V was clipped by 3 bases and J by 6 bases, with 12 bases between them. The CDR3, as DNA: TGTGCCAGCAGTTTCGGGGGTTACCTTCAGCCCCAGCATTTT. Translating gives CASSFGGYLQPQHF.

This clonotype was detected many times. The chain couples TRBV6-5 to TRBJ2-3; 9 bases match TRBD2. The CDR3 length is 16 residues. The germline CDR1 and CDR2 sequences are MNHEY and SVGAGI. V gave up 5 bases and J gave up 2 bases; unmatched junction bases: 8. CDR3 sequence (DNA): TGTGCCAGCAGTCGGCTGACTAGCGGAGTCACAGATACGCAGTATTTT. Amino acids: CASSRLTSGVTDTQYF.

The sample holds a few counts of this clonotype. CDR3 region: CSVAGAGEKLFF. The CDR3 nucleotides read TGCAGCGTCGCAGGGGCGGGGGAAAAACTGTTTTTT. V and J are TRBV29-1 and TRBJ1-4, with D perhaps matching TRBD1 (6 bases). This CDR3 contains 12 residues. The germline V gene has CDR1 SQVTM and CDR2 ANQGSEA. The V end lost 6 bases, the J end lost 8 bases, and 13 bases lay between the germline ends.

This clonotype was observed at least ten times. V is TRBV5-3 and J is TRBJ2-7, with unresolved D. TRBV5-3 is recorded as an ORF, its role being uncertain. The V and J ends lost 3 bases and 5 bases respectively, with 6 bases between them. The CDR3 runs 11 residues. CDR3 in DNA: TGTGCCAGAAGCTACCTCCACGAGCAGTACGTC. It translates to CARSYLHEQYV.

This clonotype was recorded many times. The chain links TRBV6-1 to TRBJ1-2; D gene uncertain. CDR1 is MNHNS, CDR2 SASEGT, per germline. The CDR3 runs 15 residues. V was trimmed by 2 bases and J by 4 bases, leaving 14 bases between them. CDR3: CASSEWSGSRYGYTF. The CDR3 coding sequence is TGTGCCAGCAGTGAATGGTCCGGGAGCCGCTATGGCTACACCTTC.

This clonotype has at least ten counts. The rearrangement joins TRBV20-1 to TRBJ1-1; D is perhaps TRBD1 (5 bases). Germline V CDR1 and CDR2: DFQATT, SNEGSKA (reference sequence). V lost 6 bases, J lost 4 bases, and 18 bases lay in between. There are 14 residues in the CDR3. CDR3: CSAAPDAGGTEAFF. The CDR3 DNA sequence: TGCAGTGCAGCCCCCGATGCGGGGGGCACTGAAGCTTTCTTT.

The table lists this clonotype with many counts. The chain carries TRBV5-6 and TRBJ2-2; 10 nucleotides match TRBD2. Germline V lookup: CDR1 SGHDT, CDR2 YYEEEE. This CDR3 has 15 amino acids. V shed 5 bases, J shed 3 bases, and the junction held 4 bases outside the gene matches. The CDR3: CASSRGLADTGELFF. Written as DNA, the CDR3 is TGTGCCAGCAGTAGAGGACTAGCGGACACCGGGGAGCTGTTTTTT. The variable domain in full, with the rest retrieved from reference TRBV5-6 and TRBJ2-2, is DAGVTQSPTHLIKTRGQQVTLRCSPKSGHDTVSWYQQALGQGPQFIFQYYEEEERQRGNFPDRFSGHQFPNYSSELNVNALLLGDSALYLCASSRGLADTGELFFGEGSRLTVL.

The V call is TRBV24-1, the J call TRBJ2-1; 7 nucleotides line up with TRBD1. The CDR3 contains 15 residues. V gave up 3 bases and J gave up 5 bases; unmatched junction bases: 6. The germline gives CDR1 KGHDR, CDR2 SFDVKD. CDR3 DNA: TGTGCCACCAGTGATCTCAGGACAGGAGACAATGAGCAGTTCTTC. It yields the protein CATSDLRTGDNEQFF.